These 30 T cell receptor beta chains were all obtained from the same sample, sequenced in a study of blood T cell repertoires in COVID-19. The protocol was immunoSEQ multiplex PCR, while the TCRdb copy is restricted to in-frame clones and leaves out a portion. Of over 75,000 clones detected, over 70% appear once; the ten largest clones hold nearly 9%. Sequencing was performed on peripheral blood. The receptors come from a man over 45 who had recovered from COVID-19.

This chain joins TRBV24-1 and TRBJ2-1; TRBD2 matches at 7 bases. The CDR3 loop spans 15 amino acids. Germline-derived CDR1 and CDR2 are KGHDR and SFDVKD. Trimming cost V 3 bases and J 8 bases; bases outside gene matches: 9. The CDR3 region has the DNA TGTGCCACCAGTGATATCGAGACTAGCATCTATGAGCAGTTCTTC. As protein: CATSDIETSIYEQFF.

The chain links TRBV7-9 to TRBJ2-7; 7 bases are a match to TRBD1. The trim removed 5 bases at V and 5 bases at J, leaving 12 bases unmatched. This CDR3 comprises 15 residues. CDR1 and CDR2 from the germline V gene are SEHNR and FQNEAQ (reference sequence). The CDR3 DNA sequence: TGTGCCAGCAGCACCCAGACAGGGCAAGCCAACGAGCAGTACTTC. Protein sequence: CASSTQTGQANEQYF.

The rearrangement uses TRBV18 and TRBJ1-1, with D uncertain. This CDR3 has 16 residues. V was pared by 0 bases and J by 0 bases, with 11 bases between. Germline values: CDR1 KGHSH, CDR2 LQKENI. The CDR3 nucleotides are TGTGCCAGCTCACCACCGTTTGCGGGTCTGAACACTGAAGCTTTCTTT. Translating it yields CASSPPFAGLNTEAFF. Variable domain in full (rest from reference TRBV18 and TRBJ1-1): NAGVMQNPRHLVRRRGQEARLRCSPMKGHSHVYWYRQLPEEGLKFMVYLQKENIIDESGMPKERFSAEFPKEGPSILRIQQVVRGDSAAYFCASSPPFAGLNTEAFFGQGTRLTVV.

V usage is TRBV4-1 and J usage is TRBJ2-2, with a weak D call TRBD2 (7 bases). CDR1 is MGHRA, CDR2 YSYEKL, per germline. With 3 bases removed from V and 4 bases from J, the gap between germline ends came to 21 bases. This CDR3 spans 18 amino acids. This CDR3 is CASSQGPVGGARTGELFF. CDR3 in DNA: TGCGCCAGCAGCCAGGGGCCGGTAGGGGGGGCTCGCACCGGGGAGCTGTTTTTT.

The rearrangement joins TRBV11-2 to TRBJ2-5; D is uncertain. Looked up from germline, CDR1 is SGHAT and CDR2 is FQNNGV. V was shortened by 1 base and J by 1 base, with 13 bases between the two germline ends. CDR3 length equals 16 residues. The CDR3 here is CASSLAPSWAQETQYF. The CDR3 DNA follows: TGTGCCAGCAGCTTAGCTCCGTCCTGGGCCCAAGAGACCCAGTACTTC.

The chain employs TRBV7-2 and TRBJ2-7; 8 bases fit TRBD1. J lost 4 bases, V lost 5 bases, and 10 bases had no gene match. Germline loops: CDR1 SGHTA, CDR2 FQGNSA. The CDR3 consists of 15 residues. The CDR3 DNA sequence: TGTGCCAGCAGCCCGTCCGGGACAGGCGAATACGAGCAGTACTTC. This sequence encodes CASSPSGTGEYEQYF.

Sample share makes this clone medium-sized. This sequence joins TRBV4-1 and TRBJ1-1, with D maybe TRBD1 (6 bases). Germline CDR1 is MGHRA and CDR2 is YSYEKL. This CDR3 is built from 13 residues. V lost 3 bases and J 8 bases, leaving 13 bases between the germline ends. The CDR3: CASSHGTGREAFF. The CDR3 nucleotides read TGCGCCAGCAGCCACGGTACAGGGAGAGAAGCTTTCTTT.

The chain links TRBV3-1 (or the pseudogene TRBV3-2) to TRBJ2-3; D unclear. The CDR3 is 14 amino acids. Deletions cut 1 base from V and 4 bases from J, with 9 bases between. CDR1 is LGHDT and CDR2 is YNNKEL in the germline V gene (reference sequence). DNA for the CDR3: TGTGCCAGCAGCCAAGTCCCCCGGGCAGATACGCAGTATTTT. Encoded protein: CASSQVPRADTQYF.

The rearrangement uses TRBV5-1 and TRBJ2-7, with 11 bases aligning to TRBD2. Looked up from germline, CDR1 is SGHRS and CDR2 is YFSETQ. Trimming took 4 bases from V and 2 from J; bases not matched to a gene: 5. The CDR3 contains 15 residues. The CDR3: CASSKTSGGPYEQYF. DNA of the CDR3: TGCGCCAGCAGCAAAACTAGCGGGGGCCCCTACGAGCAGTACTTC. The full variable domain, in which reference TRBV5-1 and TRBJ2-7 provide the parts outside the CDR3, is KAGVTQTPRYLIKTRGQQVTLSCSPISGHRSVSWYQQTPGQGLQFLFEYFSETQRNKGNFPGRFSGRQFSNSRSEMNVSTLELGDSALYLCASSKTSGGPYEQYFGPGTRLTVT.

This sequence joins TRBV5-1 and TRBJ1-2; 9 bases map to TRBD1. The CDR3 is 15 residues long. Germline V gene sequence: CDR1 SGHRS, CDR2 YFSETQ. Trimming at V came to 3 bases and at J to 4 bases, leaving 7 bases not matched to a gene. CDR3 protein: CASSYLTGGGYGYTF. CDR3 DNA sequence: TGCGCCAGCAGCTACCTCACAGGGGGCGGCTATGGCTACACCTTC.

In its sample, this clone was seen a few times. The rearrangement joins TRBV5-4 to TRBJ1-2; tentative D call: TRBD1 (5 bases). This CDR3 is 13 amino acids long. V was pared by 0 bases and J by 4 bases, with 7 bases between. Germline CDR1 is SGHNT and CDR2 is YYREEE (reference sequence). The CDR3 DNA follows: TGTGCCAGCAGCTTGGACAGGACCTATGGCTACACCTTC. This translates into CASSLDRTYGYTF.

This clone is a singleton in its sample. The rearrangement uses TRBV28 and TRBJ2-3; 7 nucleotides agree with TRBD1. Germline loops: CDR1 MDHEN, CDR2 SYDVKM. The ends lost 6 bases at V and 3 bases at J; junction bases unmatched: 3. The CDR3 runs to 13 residues. CDR3 region: CASRRQGTDTQYF. CDR3 nucleotide sequence: TGTGCCAGCAGGCGACAGGGAACAGATACGCAGTATTTT.

This clone showed up just once. The chain couples TRBV10-3 to TRBJ1-6, with TRBD1 as a possible D gene (5 bases). CDR3 length: 16 residues. Germline V gene data show CDR1 as ENHRY and CDR2 as SYGVKD. V gave up 6 bases and J gave up 7 bases, with 19 bases separating them. The CDR3 protein is CAISALGGQGNSPLHF. The CDR3 coding sequence is TGTGCCATCAGCGCATTGGGAGGGCAGGGAAATTCACCCCTCCACTTT.

The J gene is TRBJ1-5, the V gene TRBV5-5, with 9 bases fitting TRBD1. The CDR3 contains 16 residues. The ends lost 4 bases at V and 2 bases at J; junction bases unmatched: 7. Germline CDR1 reads SGHKS; CDR2 reads YYEKEE (reference sequence). This chain's CDR3 is CASSMRTGDRNQPQHF. DNA for the CDR3: TGTGCCAGCAGCATGAGGACAGGGGACCGCAATCAGCCCCAGCATTTT.

There are a few counts of this clone. This chain links TRBV2 with TRBJ2-1; D not certain. The CDR3 totals 12 residues. V lost 7 bases to trimming and J lost 7 bases, with 11 bases between them. The germline gives CDR1 SNHLY, CDR2 FYNNEI. The CDR3 spells CASTLSLNEQFF. As DNA, the CDR3 is TGTGCCAGCACCCTTTCGTTGAATGAGCAGTTCTTC. Supplemented by reference TRBV2 and TRBJ2-1, the full variable domain reads EPEVTQTPSHQVTQMGQEVILRCVPISNHLYFYWYRQILGQKVEFLVSFYNNEISEKSEIFDDQFSVERPDGSNFTLKIRSTKLEDSAMYFCASTLSLNEQFFGPGTRLTVL.

V gene TRBV6-6 combines with J gene TRBJ1-4, with D hard to call. Germline values: CDR1 MNHNY, CDR2 SVGAGI (reference sequence). V lost 8 bases, J lost 3 bases, and 13 bases lay in between. This CDR3 has 14 residues. CDR3: CASYKEGSNEKLFF. CDR3 DNA sequence: TGTGCCAGCTACAAAGAGGGATCTAATGAAAAACTGTTTTTT.

The CDR3 region is CATSREWGLQPQHF. The CDR3 DNA reads as TGTGCCACCAGCAGAGAATGGGGGCTTCAGCCCCAGCATTTT. V and J are TRBV15 and TRBJ1-5; D may be TRBD1 (6 bases). Per germline, CDR1 LNHNV and CDR2 YYDKDF (reference sequence). Trimming took 0 bases from V and 6 from J, leaving 9 bases between them. This CDR3 comprises 14 residues.

The V and J genes are TRBV7-8 and TRBJ2-3; TRBD2 might be the D (5 bases). Germline V gene data show CDR1 as SGHVS and CDR2 as FQNEAQ. V was shortened by 4 bases and J by 2 bases, with 10 bases between the two germline ends. The CDR3 has 14 amino acids. As DNA, the CDR3 is TGTGCCAGCAGCTCGACGGGGTTCACAGATACGCAGTATTTT. Translation: CASSSTGFTDTQYF.

The chain employs TRBV27 and TRBJ2-2; TRBD2 might be the D (5 bases). V lost 0 bases and J lost 5, with 10 bases in between. The CDR3 runs to 15 residues. In germline, CDR1 is MNHEY, CDR2 SMNVEV (reference sequence). CDR3 region: CASSLSAGVTGELFF. Here the CDR3 DNA reads TGTGCCAGCAGTTTATCTGCGGGCGTAACCGGGGAGCTGTTTTTT.

This chain links TRBV5-4 with TRBJ2-1; D is undetermined. Germline V gene lookup returns CDR1 SGHNT and CDR2 YYREEE (reference sequence). The V and J ends lost 2 bases and 3 bases respectively, with 12 bases between them. The CDR3 spans 15 residues. Written as DNA, the CDR3 is TGTGCCAGCAGCTTCTCGAGTTCCAACTACAATGAGCAGTTCTTC. As protein: CASSFSSSNYNEQFF.

The rearrangement joins TRBV5-1 to TRBJ1-1, with D possibly TRBD1 on 6 matching bases. V was clipped by 7 bases and J by 6 bases, with 19 bases between them. The CDR3 is 14 residues long. Germline assignment: CDR1 SGHRS and CDR2 YFSETQ. The CDR3 sequence is CASRTTAGASEAFF. CDR3 DNA sequence: TGCGCCAGCCGAACGACGGCAGGGGCCTCTGAAGCTTTCTTT. The entire variable domain, with the rest obtained from reference TRBV5-1 and TRBJ1-1, is as follows: KAGVTQTPRYLIKTRGQQVTLSCSPISGHRSVSWYQQTPGQGLQFLFEYFSETQRNKGNFPGRFSGRQFSNSRSEMNVSTLELGDSALYLCASRTTAGASEAFFGQGTRLTVV.

The rearrangement uses TRBV6-2 or TRBV6-3 and TRBJ2-5; no definite D call. The CDR3 is 13 residues long. Germline lookup yields CDR1 MNHEY and CDR2 SVGEGT. V was clipped by 0 bases and J by 7 bases, with 9 bases between them. The CDR3 DNA is TGTGCCAGCAGTTACTCAGGTGGAGTGACCCAGTACTTC. Protein sequence: CASSYSGGVTQYF.

The V and J genes are TRBV3-1 (or the pseudogene TRBV3-2) and TRBJ1-2, with D possibly TRBD1 on 6 matching bases. Germline lookup yields CDR1 LGHDT and CDR2 YNNKEL (reference sequence). The CDR3 loop spans 14 amino acids. The V and J ends lost 1 base and 8 bases respectively, with 14 bases between them. The CDR3 spells CASSQGGTGKGYTF. The CDR3 coding sequence is TGTGCCAGCAGCCAAGGGGGAACAGGGAAAGGCTACACCTTC.

The genes are TRBV28 and TRBJ1-2, with 7 bases aligning to TRBD1. With V trimmed by 4 bases and J by 1 base, 6 bases remained unmatched. Germline CDR1 MDHEN, CDR2 SYDVKM. The CDR3 has 15 residues. CDR3 sequence (DNA): TGTGCCAGCAGTTCCTCAGGGGGTGGTAACTATGGCTACACCTTC. Amino acids: CASSSSGGGNYGYTF.

The chain joins TRBV4-3 to TRBJ1-1; a weak D match, TRBD1 (5 bases). The CDR3 has 13 residues. The germline V gene has CDR1 LGHNA and CDR2 YSLEER. Trimming shortened V by 4 bases and J by 1 base, and 7 bases separated the two germline ends. The CDR3 spells CASSLDRNTEAFF. The CDR3 DNA reads as TGCGCCAGCAGCCTCGACAGGAACACTGAAGCTTTCTTT.

In its sample, this clone was seen a few times. The rearrangement links TRBV4-1 to TRBJ2-1; 7 bases fit TRBD2. CDR1 is MGHRA and CDR2 is YSYEKL in the germline V gene. The CDR3 has 13 residues. V was clipped by 4 bases and J by 9 bases; unmatched bases: 6. The CDR3 nucleotides are TGCGCCAGCAGCCGAGGACTAGAGGGTGAGCAGTTCTTC. It specifies CASSRGLEGEQFF.

This clone was seen once. The J gene is TRBJ2-7, the V gene TRBV3-1 (or the pseudogene TRBV3-2), with TRBD1 identical over 8 bases. CDR1 and CDR2 from the germline V gene are LGHDT and YNNKEL (reference sequence). V shed 8 bases, J shed 6 bases, and the junction held 3 bases outside the gene matches. This CDR3 region has 11 residues. The CDR3 region is CASGQGFEQYF. The DNA for the CDR3 is TGTGCCAGCGGACAGGGTTTCGAGCAGTACTTC.

The sample holds a few counts of this clone. This chain joins TRBV2 and TRBJ1-4; the match to TRBD1 covers 7 bases. In germline, CDR1 is SNHLY, CDR2 FYNNEI. Trimming cost V 2 bases and J 7 bases; bases outside gene matches: 7. CDR3 size: 15 residues. The CDR3 nucleotides read TGTGCCAGCAGTGAATCGACAGGGTTGAGTGAAAAACTGTTTTTT. It encodes CASSESTGLSEKLFF.

V is TRBV19 and J is TRBJ1-5; 7 positions match TRBD1. The germline V gene encodes CDR1 LNHDA and CDR2 SQIVND (reference sequence). The CDR3 sequence is 18 residues long. Unmatched junction bases numbered 9, after V lost 1 base and J lost 0 bases. The CDR3 coding sequence is TGTGCCAGTAGTATAGGAAGGATGGGACAGCTTAGCAATCAGCCCCAGCATTTT. Translating gives CASSIGRMGQLSNQPQHF.

The J gene is TRBJ2-3, the V gene TRBV24-1; D is perhaps TRBD2 (6 bases). The V and J ends lost 7 bases and 1 base respectively, with 17 bases between them. CDR1 KGHDR and CDR2 SFDVKD come from the germline V gene. This CDR3 region has 16 residues. CDR3 loop: CATSEGRGGGTDTQYF. The CDR3 DNA reads TGTGCCACCAGCGAGGGGCGGGGCGGAGGCACAGATACGCAGTATTTT.